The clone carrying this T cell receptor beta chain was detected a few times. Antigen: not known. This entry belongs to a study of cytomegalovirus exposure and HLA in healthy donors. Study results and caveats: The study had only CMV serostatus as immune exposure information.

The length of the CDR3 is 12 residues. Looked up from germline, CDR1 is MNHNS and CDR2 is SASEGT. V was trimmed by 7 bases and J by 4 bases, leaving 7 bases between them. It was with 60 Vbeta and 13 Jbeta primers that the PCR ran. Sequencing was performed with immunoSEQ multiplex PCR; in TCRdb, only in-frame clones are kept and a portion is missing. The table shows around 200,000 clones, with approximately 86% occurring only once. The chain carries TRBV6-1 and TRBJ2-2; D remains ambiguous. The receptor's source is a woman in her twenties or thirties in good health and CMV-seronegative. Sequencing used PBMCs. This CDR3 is CASIEVTGELFF. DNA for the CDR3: TGTGCCAGCATCGAGGTCACCGGGGAGCTGTTTTTT.